The table lists the clone carrying this T cell receptor (beta chain) with a few counts. Its antigen is not identified. Single viable CD3+CD4+CD8-CD45RO+ cells were sorted as the memory CD4+ T cells. Serum IgG to CMV pp150, pp28, p38 and p52 defined serostatus. Per the original methods: After removing out-of-frame reads, 2,204,828 distinct TCRbeta sequences remained. Libraries were prepared by immunoSEQ multiplex PCR; TCRdb keeps only in-frame clonotypes and omits some of them. V, J and clone size reflect that table, while D and trimming were determined from the DNA. The sample records tens of thousands of clones, about 80% being singletons. These data come from a study of memory CD4+ T cells and cytomegalovirus serostatus. Study-wide results and caveats: Of approximately 160 reported CMV TCRbeta sequences, 60 to 85 were found in memory CD4+ repertoires.

This receptor was obtained from an adult in good health and CMV-seropositive. Sequencing was done on a sample of memory CD4+ T cells from blood.

The CDR3 coding sequence is TGTGCCAGTAGAGAGGGCTATGGCTACACCTTC. This sequence encodes CASREGYGYTF. The rearrangement uses TRBV19 and TRBJ1-2; D uncertain. The CDR3 spans 11 residues. Germline V gene sequence: CDR1 LNHDA, CDR2 SQIVND (reference sequence). Deletions cut 6 bases from V and 4 bases from J, with 6 bases between. The whole variable domain, filled in from reference TRBV19 and TRBJ1-2, reads DGGITQSPKYLFRKEGQNVTLSCEQNLNHDAMYWYRQDPGQGLRLIYYSQIVNDFQKGDIAEGYSVSREKKESFPLTVTSAQKNPTAFYLCASREGYGYTFGSGTRLTVV.